The 28 T cell receptor beta chains below all came from one sample that was sequenced in a study of blood T cell repertoires in COVID-19. TCRdb keeps only in-frame clones here, not all; method: immunoSEQ multiplex PCR. This sample has about 480,000 clones; around nine tenths occur once, and the top ten carry around 1.9%. Sequenced sample: PBMCs or T cells enriched from blood (not recorded which). These receptors were obtained from a woman between 40 and 50 years old who had recovered from COVID-19.

This clone was seen only a few times. J is TRBJ2-3 and V is TRBV7-2, with no clear D. CDR3 length: 14 amino acids. The germline V gene encodes CDR1 SGHTA and CDR2 FQGNSA. V lost 2 bases, J lost 0 bases, and 6 bases lay in between. CDR3 amino acids: CASSLSGSTDTQYF. DNA for the CDR3: TGTGCCAGCAGCTTATCAGGTAGCACAGATACGCAGTATTTT. Filled out from reference TRBV7-2 and TRBJ2-3, the complete variable domain reads GAGVSQSPSNKVTEKGKDVELRCDPISGHTALYWYRQSLGQGLEFLIYFQGNSAPDKSGLPSDRFSAERTGGSVSTLTIQRTQQEDSAVYLCASSLSGSTDTQYFGPGTRLTVL.

On this clone itself: Germline is not matched at one junction end, which may reflect a read error. The V gene is TRBV6-5, the J gene TRBJ2-7; 9 positions match TRBD1. Germline V gene lookup returns CDR1 MNHEY and CDR2 SVGAGI. CDR3 length: 15 amino acids. This CDR3 is CASRAQGANSNEQYF. The CDR3 DNA reads as TGTGCCAGCAGGGCACAGGGGGCGAACTCCAACGAGCAGTACTTC.

The chain joins TRBV3-1 (or the pseudogene TRBV3-2) to TRBJ2-7; D is perhaps TRBD2 (7 bases). Germline assignment: CDR1 LGHDT and CDR2 YNNKEL (reference sequence). The CDR3 runs to 16 residues. V was shortened by 4 bases and J by 5 bases, with 21 bases between the two germline ends. CDR3 sequence: CASSLNRGRGFHEQYF. CDR3 nucleotide sequence: TGTGCCAGCAGCCTAAACCGGGGGAGGGGGTTTCACGAGCAGTACTTC.

The genes are TRBV9 and TRBJ2-7; TRBD1 matches 10 bases. The CDR3 sequence is 16 residues long. V shed 0 bases, J shed 4 bases, and the junction held 7 bases outside the gene matches. CDR1 and CDR2 from the germline V gene are SGDLS and YYNGEE. CDR3 amino acids: CASSVAGTGVAYEQYF. The CDR3 nucleotides read TGTGCCAGCAGCGTAGCCGGGACAGGGGTTGCGTACGAGCAGTACTTC.

The V and J genes are TRBV29-1 and TRBJ1-1; the D gene is possibly TRBD1 (6 bases). Trimming cost V 6 bases and J 0 bases, with 14 bases left between them. The CDR3 contains 14 residues. Germline loops: CDR1 SQVTM, CDR2 ANQGSEA. The DNA for the CDR3 is TGCAGCGTCGATGACAGGTCGATGAACACTGAAGCTTTCTTT. Its translation is CSVDDRSMNTEAFF.

About this clone: With a much larger clone just one base away, this may be a read error. The chain joins TRBV5-6 to TRBJ1-1; 9 bases map to TRBD1. V dropped 3 bases and J dropped 2; count of bases not matched to a gene: 2. The length of the CDR3 is 14 residues. CDR1 is SGHDT, CDR2 YYEEEE, per germline. The CDR3 protein is CASSSGQGNTEAFF. CDR3 DNA sequence: TGTGCCAGCAGCTCGGGACAGGGTAACACTGAAGCTTTCTTT.

The rearrangement joins TRBV30 to TRBJ2-7, with D hard to call. The CDR3 totals 14 residues. V lost 5 bases, J lost 1 base, and 15 bases lay in between. Germline V CDR1 and CDR2: GTSNPN, SVGIG (reference sequence). This CDR3 is CAWGRNFPSYEQYF. The CDR3 nucleotides are TGTGCCTGGGGAAGAAACTTTCCATCCTACGAGCAGTACTTC.

The chain combines TRBV5-4 with TRBJ1-1, with D possibly TRBD1 on 5 matching bases. The CDR3 extends over 14 amino acids. The V end lost 3 bases, the J end lost 7 bases, and 16 bases lay between the germline ends. CDR1 SGHNT and CDR2 YYREEE come from the germline V gene (reference sequence). In DNA, the CDR3 is TGTGCCAGCAGCTCCGGGGGGTGGGGCGATGAAGCTTTCTTT. Protein: CASSSGGWGDEAFF.

This chain uses TRBV7-2 with TRBJ1-3, with D perhaps TRBD1 (5 bases). V was cut by 5 bases and J by 4 bases, with 12 bases left in between. This CDR3 has 14 amino acids. Looked up from germline, CDR1 is SGHTA and CDR2 is FQGNSA. This CDR3 is CASSPGGAGNTIYF. The CDR3 nucleotides read TGTGCCAGCAGCCCGGGCGGGGCCGGAAACACCATATATTTT.

This chain connects TRBV27 to TRBJ2-3; tentative D call: TRBD2 (6 bases). Per germline, CDR1 MNHEY and CDR2 SMNVEV (reference sequence). Trimming cost V 3 bases and J 3 bases, with 10 bases left between them. The CDR3 totals 14 residues. CDR3 in amino acids: CASSLLGGTDTQYF. The CDR3 bases are TGTGCCAGCAGTTTGTTGGGGGGTACAGATACGCAGTATTTT.

J is TRBJ2-7 and V is TRBV11-2, with a tentative D call TRBD2 (5 bases). The germline CDR1 and CDR2 sequences are SGHAT and FQNNGV. The CDR3 has 14 residues. V shed 2 bases and J shed 0 bases, with 8 bases lying between them. The chain's CDR3 is CASSLYGISYEQYF. In nucleotides, the CDR3 is TGTGCCAGCAGCTTATACGGGATCTCCTACGAGCAGTACTTC.

This chain connects TRBV4-2 to TRBJ2-7; 7 nucleotides match TRBD2. V lost 1 base and J lost 6; bases outside the gene matches: 12. The CDR3 sequence is 16 residues long. Germline V gene data show CDR1 as LGHNA and CDR2 as YNFKEQ. The CDR3 DNA reads TGTGCCAGCAGCCAAGTCCTACGCGGGGGATGGGGCGAGCAGTACTTC. Amino acids: CASSQVLRGGWGEQYF.

The chain joins TRBV6-1 to TRBJ2-3; D is perhaps TRBD1 (5 bases). The CDR3 spans 15 residues. V was shortened by 2 bases and J by 2 bases, with 11 bases between the two germline ends. The V gene's germline CDR1 is MNHNS and CDR2 SASEGT. DNA of the CDR3: TGTGCCAGCAGTGAACCGACAGACCACACAGATACGCAGTATTTT. It codes for CASSEPTDHTDTQYF.

The rearrangement links TRBV11-3 to TRBJ2-1; possibly TRBD2 for D (5 bases). This CDR3 is built from 13 residues. V was cut by 1 base and J by 9 bases, with 10 bases left in between. Germline V gene data show CDR1 as SGHNT and CDR2 as YENEEA. The CDR3 spells CASSLVRAGEQFF. CDR3 DNA: TGTGCCAGCAGCTTAGTGAGGGCCGGTGAGCAGTTCTTC.

The chain combines TRBV4-3 with TRBJ1-1; 8 bases align to TRBD1. V shed 3 bases and J 7 bases; nucleotides not matched to a gene: 13. This CDR3 is built from 16 residues. CDR1 is LGHNA and CDR2 is YSLEER in the germline V gene. The CDR3 region has the DNA TGCGCCAGCAGCCAGGGGCAGGGGGCGAGTTGGGGTGAAGCTTTCTTT. This codes for CASSQGQGASWGEAFF.

The V gene is TRBV24-1, the J gene TRBJ2-1; a weak D match, TRBD1 (6 bases). The V and J ends lost 5 bases and 3 bases respectively, with 13 bases between them. This CDR3 comprises 15 residues. In germline, CDR1 is KGHDR, CDR2 SFDVKD. The CDR3 loop is CATSGGTFNYNEQFF. CDR3 coding DNA: TGTGCCACCAGTGGTGGGACATTTAACTACAATGAGCAGTTCTTC.

This clone appeared a few times. The rearrangement uses TRBV19 and TRBJ1-1; D is possibly TRBD1 (5 bases). V lost 7 bases and J lost 3, with 12 bases in between. Germline V gene sequence: CDR1 LNHDA, CDR2 SQIVND (reference sequence). The CDR3 runs to 13 residues. This chain's CDR3 is CASIPGRDTEAFF. In nucleotides, the CDR3 is TGTGCCAGTATCCCAGGCAGGGACACTGAAGCTTTCTTT.

V is TRBV5-6 and J is TRBJ1-1; 7 positions match TRBD1. CDR3 length equals 16 residues. Trimming removed 2 bases from V and 0 bases from J; junction bases left unmatched: 7. CDR1 is SGHDT, CDR2 YYEEEE, per germline. The chain's CDR3 is CASSFRTGALNTEAFF. CDR3 sequence (DNA): TGTGCCAGCAGCTTCAGGACAGGCGCCCTGAACACTGAAGCTTTCTTT.

With respect to this clone: Other DNA sequences in the sample encode the same CDR3. The chain carries TRBV18 and TRBJ1-5; 8 bases match TRBD1. The J segment lost 2 bases and the V segment lost 6 bases, leaving 0 bases of the junction unmatched. This CDR3 is built from 13 residues. Germline V gene lookup returns CDR1 KGHSH and CDR2 LQKENI. In nucleotides, the CDR3 is TGTGCCAGCTCGGGACAGGGCAATCAGCCCCAGCATTTT. Translated: CASSGQGNQPQHF.

This clone appeared once. The V call is TRBV27, the J call TRBJ2-7, with 9 bases fitting TRBD1. This CDR3 is 15 amino acids long. Germline lookup yields CDR1 MNHEY and CDR2 SMNVEV (reference sequence). The ends lost 5 bases at V and 3 bases at J; junction bases unmatched: 8. In DNA, the CDR3 is TGTGCCAGCAGTCCGAACCCGGGACAGGGCTACGAGCAGTACTTC. Its translation: CASSPNPGQGYEQYF.

V usage is TRBV6-2 or TRBV6-3 and J usage is TRBJ2-7; 10 positions match TRBD2. This CDR3 comprises 15 residues. Germline V gives CDR1 MNHEY, CDR2 SVGEGT. Trimming removed 6 bases from V and 2 bases from J; junction bases left unmatched: 7. The CDR3 reads CASRYTGTSAYEQYF. The CDR3 DNA sequence: TGTGCCAGCAGATACACCGGGACTAGCGCCTACGAGCAGTACTTC.

This clone turned up a few times. The chain carries TRBV5-6 and TRBJ1-1, with no clear D. Germline-derived CDR1 and CDR2 are SGHDT and YYEEEE. V lost 5 bases and J lost 0, with 8 bases in between. This CDR3 is built from 13 residues. The CDR3 DNA follows: TGTGCCAGCAGTCTCCGTTTGAACACTGAAGCTTTCTTT. It yields the protein CASSLRLNTEAFF.

V and J are TRBV7-8 and TRBJ2-1; 13 bases are a match to TRBD2. The J segment lost 3 bases and the V segment lost 6 bases, leaving 5 bases of the junction unmatched. From germline, CDR1 is SGHVS and CDR2 FQNEAQ. CDR3 size: 16 residues. The CDR3 reads CASSYWTSGSYNEQFF. The CDR3 DNA is TGTGCCAGCAGTTACTGGACTAGCGGGAGCTACAATGAGCAGTTCTTC.

The V gene is TRBV2, the J gene TRBJ1-5; TRBD1 matches at 9 bases. J gave up 7 bases and V 4 bases, and 11 bases lay outside the gene matches. Germline V CDR1 and CDR2: SNHLY, FYNNEI. This CDR3 has 16 amino acids. The CDR3 nucleotides are TGTGCCAGCAGTGCGTCCGTGGGACAGGGAAGGCAGCCCCAGCATTTT. It encodes CASSASVGQGRQPQHF. Based on the CDR3 plus reference TRBV2 and TRBJ1-5, the full variable domain is EPEVTQTPSHQVTQMGQEVILRCVPISNHLYFYWYRQILGQKVEFLVSFYNNEISEKSEIFDDQFSVERPDGSNFTLKIRSTKLEDSAMYFCASSASVGQGRQPQHFGDGTRLSIL.

CDR3 sequence (DNA): TGTGCCAGCAGCTTATCCCCTTCACCCGGGAATGAAGCTTTCTTT. The encoded protein is CASSLSPSPGNEAFF. The J gene is TRBJ1-1, the V gene TRBV7-9; D unresolved. V dropped 2 bases and J dropped 7 bases, with 17 bases sitting between them. The CDR3 covers 15 residues. Germline V gene lookup returns CDR1 SEHNR and CDR2 FQNEAQ (reference sequence).

The chain carries TRBV19 and TRBJ1-2; D is unresolved. V was trimmed by 6 bases and J by 4 bases, leaving 18 bases between them. Germline V gives CDR1 LNHDA, CDR2 SQIVND (reference sequence). The CDR3 covers 15 residues. Written as DNA, the CDR3 is TGTGCCAGTAGGAAAGCCGGGGTAGTCAGCTATGGCTACACCTTC. As protein: CASRKAGVVSYGYTF.

The V gene is TRBV30, the J gene TRBJ2-7, with a possible D match to TRBD2 (6 bases). Trimming pared 7 bases from V and 3 bases from J, leaving 19 bases between. Germline CDR1 is GTSNPN and CDR2 is SVGIG (reference sequence). The CDR3 contains 14 residues. The chain's CDR3 is CAYTTPGLYYEQYF. CDR3 nucleotide sequence: TGTGCCTACACCACTCCGGGACTTTACTACGAGCAGTACTTC.

This clone turned up a few times. This chain connects TRBV5-6 to TRBJ1-5, with D possibly matching TRBD1 (5 bases). Germline V lookup: CDR1 SGHDT, CDR2 YYEEEE. This CDR3 spans 15 amino acids. Deletions cut 4 bases from V and 0 bases from J, with 11 bases between. Here the CDR3 reads CASSKTEYSNQPQHF. The CDR3 DNA is TGTGCCAGCAGCAAGACAGAGTATAGCAATCAGCCCCAGCATTTT.